The sequence of this TCR beta chain was determined in a study of blood T cell repertoires in COVID-19. Study-wide background: COVID-19 samples collected from the United States, Italy and Spain covered acute and convalescent phases. PBMCs, B-cell-depleted T cells, or T cells were the source of the cDNA or gDNA that made up the material.

Here immunoSEQ multiplex PCR was the method, and the copy in TCRdb shows in-frame clones only, minus some. The sample includes over 150,000 clones, approximately 91% seen only once; the top ten take 0.95% to 1.3%. Sequencing used peripheral blood. The clonotype was recovered from a young man with acute or convalescent COVID-19.

The CDR3 reads CASSLRGQNTEAFF. CDR3 nucleotides: TGTGCCAGCAGCCTCAGGGGACAGAACACTGAAGCTTTCTTT. The rearrangement uses TRBV7-8 and TRBJ1-1, with D possibly being TRBD1 (6 bases). The CDR3 is made up of 14 amino acids. V lost 5 bases and J 1 base, leaving 11 bases between the germline ends. Germline CDR1 SGHVS, CDR2 FQNEAQ.